This T cell receptor beta chain is from a study of cytomegalovirus exposure and HLA in healthy donors. Notes on the study in general: The CMV antigen specificity of a few CMV-associated chains was confirmed through in vitro analysis.

CDR3 size: 11 residues. Germline V lookup: CDR1 MNHEY, CDR2 SVGAGI. Trimming stripped 2 bases from V and 10 bases from J, with 6 bases between. The method was immunoSEQ multiplex PCR; TCRdb's version includes in-frame clones alone and lacks a portion of them. The sample gives about 330,000 clones, roughly 87% of which show up once; approximately 1.1% is in the top ten. As regards this clone: What it binds is not known.

This TCR came from a woman in her twenties or thirties in good health and CMV-seropositive. The sequencing input was PBMCs. V and J are TRBV6-5 and TRBJ2-1; a possible D gene is TRBD2 (6 bases). CDR3 sequence reads: CASSYGGEQFF. For the CDR3, the DNA is TGTGCCAGCAGTTACGGGGGGGAGCAGTTCTTC.